The subject of this entry is one T cell receptor beta chain. This clone was found once. Its antigen target is currently unknown. No much larger clone is present one base from it, and per-base qualities are unavailable. CDR1 and CDR2, per the germline V gene, are SNHLY and FYNNEI. CDR3 length: 13 amino acids, cysteine to phenylalanine. Only the CDR3 portion is preserved as DNA: 39 bases, with reading frame beginning at the first base. V was cut back by 6 bases and J by 2 bases, leaving a gap of 8 bases between them. Libraries came from the immunoSEQ multiplex PCR assay. For the multiplex PCR, a mixture combining 60 forward primers for TCR Vbeta segments and 13 reverse primers for TCR Jbeta segments was used. A multiplex PCR assay on genomic DNA amplified the CDR3 region of rearranged TCR beta genes. On the Illumina HiSeq System, the amplified TCR beta libraries were sequenced as 87-base-pair reads. Per the source publication's procedure: In a later analysis, 80 million or so unique TCR beta chains were counted across the roughly 670 repertoires, and roughly 9.9 million of these chains were shared by at least two donors. Raw reads were error-corrected and collapsed into unique sequences with a nearest-neighbor algorithm that merged closely related sequences to remove PCR and sequencing errors. V, D and J gene segments were assigned by aligning CDR3 sequences to IMGT reference sequences. For a sequence to be retained, a match of at least six nucleotides was required to both a V gene segment and a J gene segment. Rearrangements were classified as productive when the CDR3 lacked stop codons and remained in frame with V and J, and all other rearrangements were classified as non-productive. Following IMGT convention, CDR3 was defined as the stretch from the second conserved V-encoded cysteine up to the conserved J-encoded phenylalanine. The earlier analysis of some 600 of the donors excluded sequences that lacked an unambiguous match to a single V gene segment. An earlier analysis of just under 600 of the donors called V segments functional above 56.7% productive rearrangements and segregating when the between-donor standard deviation exceeded 5%. To diagnose cytomegalovirus status from the catalog of TCR beta chain sequences, a statistical classification framework was built. A later analysis assigned V and J genes by comparing TCR nucleotide sequences with IMGT/GENE-DB human TR gene sequences. A later analysis assigned CDR3 sequences and most-parsimonious VDJ recombination scenarios with the TCRdist pipeline. In a later analysis, every TCR beta chain was defined by the combination of its CDR3 amino acid sequence and its V-gene family, and reads without a unique V-gene family were dropped. As a way to deal with suspected cross-contamination and a sequencing artifact, a later analysis dropped 450 to 700 nucleotide sequences that were highly shared and had low generation probability. For each public chain, a later analysis derived a clonal expansion index from normalized ranks of inferred template counts within each repertoire. In a later analysis, generation probabilities were computed using a VDJ recombination model fitted to out-of-frame rearrangements, and the results were checked against IGoR. A later analysis scored TCR-TCR, TCR-HLA and TCR-CMV co-occurrence with hypergeometric tests, applying a repertoire-size bias correction to TCR pairs. A later analysis estimated false discovery rates by permuting HLA or CMV assignments 20 times. In a later analysis, co-occurring TCRs were grouped with DBSCAN, and TCRdist sequence similarity was added when clustering was performed within HLA-allele-positive subsets. Repertoires with fewer than 30,000 or more than 120,000 public chains, plus five repertoires with anomalous nucleotide sharing, were excluded from co-occurrence clustering. The immuneACCESS repertoire file appears here via TCRdb, limited to in-frame rearrangements. These files lack a portion of the clones; in checked studies, under half of the deficit traces to unresolved V genes, and the cause of the others is not known. The V and J calls and the clone size are those of that table, but D and trimming were determined from the DNA. Across this sample there are about 210,000 clones, with 75% to 85% seen only once. Roughly an eighth of the sample rests with the top ten.

This sample is drawn from a study of cytomegalovirus exposure and HLA in healthy donors (dated by TCRdb to 2015 to 2018). About the full investigation: An earlier analysis of fewer than 750 of the donors reported roughly 300 Gb of sequence data and some 110 million unique TCR beta sequences obtained from approximately 180 million T cells. Genome-wide SNP genotypes for about 65% of the 666 donors were used in a later genetic analysis, which treated that subset as a discovery cohort. Rather than drawing on any new phenotypic data, the later analysis identified candidate immune exposures from TCR beta sequences and the way those sequences occurred across donors. An early release covering 550 to 650 HLA-typed donors comprised roughly 300 gigabases of sequencing data and 85 million to 100 million unique TCR sequences. Because of strong linkage in the cohort, four to six DR-DQ haplotypes were treated as single units for association and clustering. Of the 300 to 500 genotyped donors, approximately 80% were placed in the genetic ancestry cluster associated with self-reported Caucasian donors. Typing coverage differed by locus: A, B, C, DRB1 and DQB1 were typed in about 620-630 donors, DQA1 in 500 to 550, DPA1 in around 610, and DPB1 in roughly 470. Every repertoire in the discovery cohort had been generated on one and the same sequencing platform. An earlier analysis of 450 to 750 of the donors used high-throughput TCR beta sequencing to judge whether each TCR beta V gene segment behaved as functional or pseudogenic. A separate validation cohort of approximately 130 different subjects was used in addition to the 666-subject first cohort. A later analysis re-analyzed previously published TCR beta repertoires from approximately 700 donors and added high-resolution HLA genotyping to study TCR occurrence patterns. The study profiled the T cell repertoires of hundreds of subjects by immunosequencing and related them to cytomegalovirus serostatus. The study combined high-throughput TCR immunosequencing, statistical association of individual TCRs with disease status, and machine learning to predict cytomegalovirus infection status. The study aimed to test whether cataloging public T cell receptors could reveal signatures of past pathogen exposure. Among some 400 genotyped donors of the cohort, an average of around 240,000 unique TCR beta nucleotide sequences was sequenced per donor, of which 15% to 20% were non-productive. Class I and class II HLA loci were covered by the typing at four-digit resolution. Donor age, sex, ethnicity and CMV serostatus were collected together with the repertoire data. On the study overall, not on this receptor specifically: In an earlier analysis of some 500 of the donors, most TCR beta V segments appeared in productive rearrangements about 90% or about 30% of the time, broadly matching IMGT annotations. A later analysis found that HLA-associated TCR beta chains were more clonally expanded and had lower generation probabilities than equally common non-associated chains. The only immune exposure information available for the cohort was CMV serostatus. Some IMGT-functional V segments, including TRBV6-2 and TRBV6-3, could not be distinguished by the 87-base-pair reads and were therefore excluded. In a later genetic analysis, a missense DCLRE1C variant was associated with V-gene and J-gene trimming of TCR beta chains, and the association was replicated in an independent cohort. In a later genetic analysis, fewer N-insertions in productive TCRs were reported among donors in an Asian-associated ancestry cluster than the approximately 710-donor mean. The study listed 170 or so TCR beta chains as associated with cytomegalovirus. Most CMV-associated TCR beta chains appeared to be HLA-restricted in a later analysis, and the HLA associations seemed to be driven largely by CMV exposure. In both the original and validation cohorts, the classifier was reported to diagnose cytomegalovirus status with high specificity and sensitivity. The authors suggested that the approach could potentially be generalized to other disease states and immunological phenotypes. Assigning TCR associations to individual alleles was difficult when HLA alleles, especially DR and DQ, strongly co-occurred. Linkage disequilibrium might explain the correlated functional status among segregating V segments, but an unknown experimental factor could not be ruled out. A further reported finding was that TCR beta sequences accurately predicted the HLA-A and HLA-B alleles for most subjects in the first cohort. The presence/absence analyses assumed that sequencing depth was roughly uniform across donors, and that assumption may not be true. While some public TCRs were present in many individuals, most TCR sequences turned up only very rarely across donors. In a later analysis, TCR association rates were found to vary across HLA loci, with the most associated TCRs seen for DRB1 alleles and the fewest for HLA-C alleles. A few of the identified cytomegalovirus-associated TCR beta chains were confirmed in vitro to be specific for cytomegalovirus antigens. Because counts were too low, 15 to 20 rarely observed V segments, including chromosome 9 orphons, were left out of the earlier analysis of some 600 of the donors. A later analysis reported that several top co-occurrence clusters appeared linked to parvovirus B19, influenza, CMV and Epstein-Barr virus. A later analysis associated some 17,000 TCR beta sequences with specific HLA alleles at a false discovery rate of 0.05. Only TCR beta chains were sequenced in this cohort, and the absence of alpha or paired-chain data limited detectable features. HLA typing was unavailable for some donors at each locus, so association tests used only the typed subset. The sequencing pipeline was judged likely to have produced a cluster of highly shared sequence variants as a technical artifact.

The cohort was made up of roughly 670 healthy bone marrow donors. All cohort members were sampled while nominally healthy, although unrecorded immune exposures were likely present. The donor tested CMV seropositive and was one of the 289 seropositive cohort members. A peripheral blood sample was provided by each donor, and peripheral blood mononuclear cells were used for TCR beta sequencing. Genomic DNA was extracted from the blood cell samples with the Qiagen DNeasy Blood Extraction Kit. This TCR came from a woman aged 30 to 39 in good health and CMV-seropositive. The chain couples TRBV2 to TRBJ1-5, and perhaps TRBD1 as D gene, on 5 matching bases. Input material: PBMCs. CDR3 protein: CASRQDGNQPQHF. In nucleotide form, the sequence is TGTGCCAGCAGACAGGACGGCAATCAGCCCCAGCATTTT.